This T cell receptor (beta chain) was documented in a study of T cells after posttransplantation cyclophosphamide (dated by TCRdb to the mid-2010s). With regard to the full study: T cell repertoire reconstitution was tracked by TRB sequencing after myeloablative bone marrow transplantation in which posttransplantation cyclophosphamide was used as GVHD prophylaxis. Antigen receptor sequencing covered samples from 30 to 40 PTCy-treated patients and 16 of their related bone marrow donors. TRB sequencing was performed on blood from all 35 or so PTCy patients with 1-year posttransplant specimens. Up to 3 additional blood samples from 2 to 5.2 years after transplant were also TRB-sequenced in 3 patients, as was pretransplant blood from several patients. TRA and TRB clonality were tightly correlated in eight to ten samples, so subsequent TCR analyses focused on TRB only. Public TRB sequences were searched against a database of over 3,600 sequences associated with responses to pathogens, tumor antigens, self-antigens and alloantigens. Points the paper makes about the study in general: At 1-2 months, donor-recipient similarity was low but rose over the first year, and the later blood repertoires were often dominated by donor CD8+ memory clones. Across 45 to 50 patients, TRB clonality was highly associated with recipient CMV seropositivity and CMV reactivation, and PTCy diversity was similar to diversity in CNI/methotrexate controls. The TRB repertoires of T cells infiltrating skin or the GI tract showed only limited overlap with the TRB repertoires found in blood.

Genomic DNA was the input for TRB sequencing, which was run either with the immunoSEQ assay at survey resolution or with the hsTCRB kit. Processing in the source paper ran as follows. Initial read processing used immunoSEQ software, and repertoire analyses used the LymphoSeq R package. For each TRB dataset, clonality was calculated as 1 minus normalized Shannon entropy, and the Gini coefficient was computed as well. Phenotypes of unsorted samples were inferred by mapping TRB sequences from sorted subsets of the recipient or donor onto the same recipient's unsorted samples. TCRdb's version of the immuneACCESS table is confined to in-frame rearrangements and falls short of the full clone set. An unresolved V gene accounts for under half of the shortfall where checked; the remainder is of unknown origin. V and J calls plus clone size are reproduced from that table; the DNA served to infer D and trimming. Within this sample are tens of thousands of clones, with roughly 93% of them counted one time only. In total, the top ten clones hold nearly 3% of the sample.

For this clone: No cognate antigen has been identified for it. Per-nucleotide qualities are absent, and no much larger clonotype sits a single base away.

Peripheral blood samples were provided by related bone marrow donors on the day of marrow donation. Peripheral blood and bone marrow mononuclear cells were isolated by Ficoll-Hypaque density centrifugation and cryopreserved. Relative to germline, V is 0 bases shorter and J is 5 bases shorter, with 9 bases between their ends. CDR3 length: 14 amino acids, cysteine to phenylalanine. The CDR3 DNA has 42 bases and is translated from base 1. CDR1 and CDR2, looked up from the germline V gene (reference sequence), are MNHNY and SVGAGI. The sequence was obtained from a woman aged 25 to 39 in good health and a related stem cell transplant donor. This sequence uses TRBV6-6 and TRBJ2-3, with the D gene too uncertain to name. Sequences were obtained from PBMCs. The DNA sequence is given as TGTGCCAGCAGTTACTCCGAAGGGTTAGATACGCAGTATTTT. The resulting protein is CASSYSEGLDTQYF.